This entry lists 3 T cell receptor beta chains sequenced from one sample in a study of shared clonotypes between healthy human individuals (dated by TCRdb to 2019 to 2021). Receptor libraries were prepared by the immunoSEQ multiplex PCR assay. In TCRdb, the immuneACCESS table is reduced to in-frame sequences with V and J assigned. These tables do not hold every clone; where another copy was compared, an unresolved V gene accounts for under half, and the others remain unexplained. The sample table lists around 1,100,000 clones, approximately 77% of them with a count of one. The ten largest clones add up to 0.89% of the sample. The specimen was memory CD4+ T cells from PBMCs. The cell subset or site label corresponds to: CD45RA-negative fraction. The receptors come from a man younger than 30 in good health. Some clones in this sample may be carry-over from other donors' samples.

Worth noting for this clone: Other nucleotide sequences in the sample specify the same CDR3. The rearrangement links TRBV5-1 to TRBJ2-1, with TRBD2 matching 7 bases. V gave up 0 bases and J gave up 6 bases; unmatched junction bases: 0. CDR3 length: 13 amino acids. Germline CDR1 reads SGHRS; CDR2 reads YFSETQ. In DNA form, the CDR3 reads TGCGCCAGCAGCTTGGGACTAGCCAATGAGCAGTTCTTC. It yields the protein CASSLGLANEQFF.

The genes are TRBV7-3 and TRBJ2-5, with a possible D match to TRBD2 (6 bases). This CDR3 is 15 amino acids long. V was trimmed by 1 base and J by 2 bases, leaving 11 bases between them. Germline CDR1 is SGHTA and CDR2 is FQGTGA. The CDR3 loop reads CASSLNGGTQETQYF. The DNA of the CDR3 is TGTGCCAGCAGCTTAAATGGGGGGACTCAAGAGACCCAGTACTTC.

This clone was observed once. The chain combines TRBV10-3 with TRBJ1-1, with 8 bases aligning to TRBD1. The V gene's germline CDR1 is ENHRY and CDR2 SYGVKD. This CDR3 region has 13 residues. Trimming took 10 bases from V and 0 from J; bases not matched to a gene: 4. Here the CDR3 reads CATRTGMNTEAFF. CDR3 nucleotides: TGTGCCACCCGGACAGGGATGAACACTGAAGCTTTCTTT.